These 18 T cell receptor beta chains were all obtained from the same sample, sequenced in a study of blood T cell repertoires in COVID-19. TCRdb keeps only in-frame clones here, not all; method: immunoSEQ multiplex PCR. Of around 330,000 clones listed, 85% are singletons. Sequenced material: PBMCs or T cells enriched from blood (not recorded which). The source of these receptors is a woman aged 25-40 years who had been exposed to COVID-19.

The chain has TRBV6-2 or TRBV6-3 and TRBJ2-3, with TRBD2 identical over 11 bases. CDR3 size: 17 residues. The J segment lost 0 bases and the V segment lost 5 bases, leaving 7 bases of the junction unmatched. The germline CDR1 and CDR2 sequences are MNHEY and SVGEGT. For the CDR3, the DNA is TGTGCCAGCAGTGACGGGACTAGCGGCACTAGCACAGATACGCAGTATTTT. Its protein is CASSDGTSGTSTDTQYF.

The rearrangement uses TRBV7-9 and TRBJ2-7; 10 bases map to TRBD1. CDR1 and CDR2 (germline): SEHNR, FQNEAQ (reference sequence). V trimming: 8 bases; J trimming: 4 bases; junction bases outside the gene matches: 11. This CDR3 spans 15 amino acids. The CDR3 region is CASQDRQGAVYEQYF. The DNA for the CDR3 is TGTGCCAGCCAGGACAGACAGGGGGCAGTGTACGAGCAGTACTTC.

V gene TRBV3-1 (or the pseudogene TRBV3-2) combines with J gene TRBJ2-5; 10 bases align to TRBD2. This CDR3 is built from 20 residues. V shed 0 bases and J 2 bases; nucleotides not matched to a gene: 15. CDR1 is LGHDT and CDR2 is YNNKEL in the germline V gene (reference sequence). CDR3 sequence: CASSQDVLAGPNPYQETQYF. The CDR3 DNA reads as TGTGCCAGCAGCCAAGATGTACTAGCGGGACCAAACCCCTATCAAGAGACCCAGTACTTC.

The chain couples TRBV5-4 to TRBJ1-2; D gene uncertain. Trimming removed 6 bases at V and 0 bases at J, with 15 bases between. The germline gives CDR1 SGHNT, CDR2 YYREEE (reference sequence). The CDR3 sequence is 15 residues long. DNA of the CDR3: TGTGCCAGCACCCGAGGCTCAGAAGCTAACTATGGCTACACCTTC. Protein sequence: CASTRGSEANYGYTF.

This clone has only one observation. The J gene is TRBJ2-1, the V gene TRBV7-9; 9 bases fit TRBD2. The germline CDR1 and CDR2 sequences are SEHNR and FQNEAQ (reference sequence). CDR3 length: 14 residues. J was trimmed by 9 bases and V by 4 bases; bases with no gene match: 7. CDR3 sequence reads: CASSSLAGASEQFF. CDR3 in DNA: TGTGCCAGCAGCTCCTTAGCGGGAGCATCTGAGCAGTTCTTC.

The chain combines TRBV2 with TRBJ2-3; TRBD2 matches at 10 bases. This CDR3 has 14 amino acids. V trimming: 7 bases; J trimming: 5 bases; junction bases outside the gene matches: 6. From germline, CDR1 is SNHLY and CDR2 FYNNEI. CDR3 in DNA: TGTGCCAGCAACCCGGGACTAGCGAAAGATACGCAGTATTTT. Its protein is CASNPGLAKDTQYF.

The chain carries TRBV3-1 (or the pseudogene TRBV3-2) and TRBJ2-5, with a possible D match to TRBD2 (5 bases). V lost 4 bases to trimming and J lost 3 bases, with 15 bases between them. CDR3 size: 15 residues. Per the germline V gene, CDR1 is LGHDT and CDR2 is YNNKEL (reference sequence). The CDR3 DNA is TGTGCCAGCAGCCTTGGTAGCGTATCCAAAGAGACCCAGTACTTC. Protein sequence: CASSLGSVSKETQYF.

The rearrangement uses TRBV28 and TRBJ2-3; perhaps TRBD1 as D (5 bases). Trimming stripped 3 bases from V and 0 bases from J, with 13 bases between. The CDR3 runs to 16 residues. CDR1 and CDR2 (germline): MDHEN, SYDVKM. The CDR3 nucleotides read TGTGCCAGCAGTTTTCAGGGCGCAGCTAGCACAGATACGCAGTATTTT. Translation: CASSFQGAASTDTQYF.

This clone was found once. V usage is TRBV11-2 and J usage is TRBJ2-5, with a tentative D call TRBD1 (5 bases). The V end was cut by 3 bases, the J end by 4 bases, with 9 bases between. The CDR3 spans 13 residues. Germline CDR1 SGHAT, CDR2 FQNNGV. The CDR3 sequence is CASSLGHRETQYF. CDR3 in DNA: TGTGCCAGCAGCTTGGGGCACCGAGAGACCCAGTACTTC.

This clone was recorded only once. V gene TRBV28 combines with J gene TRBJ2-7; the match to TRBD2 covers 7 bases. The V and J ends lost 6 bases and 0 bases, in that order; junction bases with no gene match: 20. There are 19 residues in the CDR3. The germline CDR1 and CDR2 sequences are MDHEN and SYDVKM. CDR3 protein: CASSPGSLTSAKSSYEQYF. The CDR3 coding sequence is TGTGCCAGCAGCCCCGGCTCTCTTACTAGCGCCAAGAGCTCCTACGAGCAGTACTTC.

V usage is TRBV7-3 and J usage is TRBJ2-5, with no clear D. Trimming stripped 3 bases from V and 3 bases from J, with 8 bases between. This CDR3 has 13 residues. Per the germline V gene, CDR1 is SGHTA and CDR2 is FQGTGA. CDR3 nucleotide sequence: TGTGCCAGCAGCTTTGGAACAGAAGAGACCCAGTACTTC. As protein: CASSFGTEETQYF.

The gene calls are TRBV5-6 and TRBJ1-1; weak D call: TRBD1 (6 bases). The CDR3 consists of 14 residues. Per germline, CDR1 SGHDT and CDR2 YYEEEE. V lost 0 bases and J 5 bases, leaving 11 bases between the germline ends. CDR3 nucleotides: TGTGCCAGCAGCTTGGTTCAGGGGTTAACTGAAGCTTTCTTT. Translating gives CASSLVQGLTEAFF.

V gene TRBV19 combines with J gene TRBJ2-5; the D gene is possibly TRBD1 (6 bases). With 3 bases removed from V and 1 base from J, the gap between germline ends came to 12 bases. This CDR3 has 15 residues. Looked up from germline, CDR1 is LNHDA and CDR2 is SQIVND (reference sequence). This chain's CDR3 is CASSIHRQAQETQYF. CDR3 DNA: TGTGCCAGTAGTATCCATAGACAGGCCCAAGAGACCCAGTACTTC.

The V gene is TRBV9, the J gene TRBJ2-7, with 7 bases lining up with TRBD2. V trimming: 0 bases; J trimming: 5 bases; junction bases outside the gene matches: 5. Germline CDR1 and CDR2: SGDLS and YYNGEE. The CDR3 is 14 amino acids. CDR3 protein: CASSVEATSNEQYF. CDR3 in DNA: TGTGCCAGCAGCGTAGAGGCGACTAGCAACGAGCAGTACTTC.

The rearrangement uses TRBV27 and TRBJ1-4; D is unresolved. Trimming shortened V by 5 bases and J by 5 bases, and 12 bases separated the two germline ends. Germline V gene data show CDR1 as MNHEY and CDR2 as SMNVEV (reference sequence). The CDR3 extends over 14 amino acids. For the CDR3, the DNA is TGTGCCAGCAGTCCTCTTGGTGCGAATGAAAAACTGTTTTTT. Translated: CASSPLGANEKLFF.

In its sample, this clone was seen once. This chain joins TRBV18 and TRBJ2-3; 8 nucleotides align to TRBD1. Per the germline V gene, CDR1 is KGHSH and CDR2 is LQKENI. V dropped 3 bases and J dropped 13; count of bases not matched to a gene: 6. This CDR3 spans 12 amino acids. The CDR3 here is CASSPAGQGEYF. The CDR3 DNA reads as TGTGCCAGCTCACCGGCCGGACAGGGCGAGTATTTT.

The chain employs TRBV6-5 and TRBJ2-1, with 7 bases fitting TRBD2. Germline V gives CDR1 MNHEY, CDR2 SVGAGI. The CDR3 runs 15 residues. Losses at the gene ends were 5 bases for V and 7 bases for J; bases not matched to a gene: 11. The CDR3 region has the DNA TGTGCCAGCAGTAAGCTAGCGGCCTCGAGGAATGAGCAGTTCTTC. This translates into CASSKLAASRNEQFF.

For the CDR3, the DNA is TGTGCCAGCACCAATTCCAGGGTTAGCAATCAGCCCCAGCATTTT. Translation: CASTNSRVSNQPQHF. This rearrangement joins TRBV6-5 to TRBJ1-5; TRBD1 is a possible D gene (5 bases). The V gene lost 7 bases and the J gene lost 0 bases, with 13 bases spanning the gap. CDR1 and CDR2 from the germline V gene are MNHEY and SVGAGI. The CDR3 length is 15 residues.